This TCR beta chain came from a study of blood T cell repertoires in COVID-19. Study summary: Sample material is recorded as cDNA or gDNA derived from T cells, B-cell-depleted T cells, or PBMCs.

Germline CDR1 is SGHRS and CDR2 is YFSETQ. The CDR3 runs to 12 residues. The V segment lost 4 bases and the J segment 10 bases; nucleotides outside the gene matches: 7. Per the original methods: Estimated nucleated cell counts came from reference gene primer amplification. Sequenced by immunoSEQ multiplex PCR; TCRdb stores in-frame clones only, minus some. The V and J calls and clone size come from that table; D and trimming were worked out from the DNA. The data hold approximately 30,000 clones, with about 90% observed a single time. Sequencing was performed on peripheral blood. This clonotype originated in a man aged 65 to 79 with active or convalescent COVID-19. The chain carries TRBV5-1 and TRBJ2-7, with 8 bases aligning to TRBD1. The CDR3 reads CASSPDRVVQYF. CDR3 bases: TGCGCCAGCAGCCCGGACAGGGTAGTACAGTACTTC.